These T cell receptor beta chains were read from a single sample in a study of metastatic and nonmetastatic thyroid tumors. TCRdb called clones again from the PCR reads with MiXCR. The sample has about 82,000 clones, 12% seen once; the top ten hold roughly 8.2%. Sequencing was performed on tumor tissue. The origin of the receptors is a female donor with papillary thyroid cancer or a benign thyroid nodule (not recorded which). Some clones in this sample may be carry-over from other donors' samples. Both conserved end residues are part of each CDR3. The D gene is left open where the match is weak. Part of the rows lack a size; the others show once, few, many or a class for expanded clones.

-	many	TRBV7-6	TRBJ1-3	CASSSQANSGNTIYF	TGTGCCAGCAGCTCACAGGCAAACTCTGGAAACACCATATATTTT
-	many	TRBV5-8	TRBJ2-7	CASSREKDFSYEQYF	TGTGCCAGCAGCAGAGAGAAGGATTTCTCCTACGAGCAGTACTTC
-	-	TRBV24-1	TRBJ1-5	CANSDRTDNQPQHF	TGTGCCAACAGTGACAGGACAGATAATCAGCCCCAGCATTTT
-	many	TRBV5-6	TRBJ2-7	CASSLRGGPYEQYF	TGTGCCAGCAGCCTCCGTGGAGGTCCCTACGAGCAGTACTTC
TRBD1	many	TRBV11-2	TRBJ2-2	CAGRQGGPNTGELFF	TGTGCCGGCAGACAGGGCGGCCCGAACACCGGGGAGCTGTTTTTT
TRBD2	-	TRBV27	TRBJ2-7	CASSFREGPYEQYF	TGTGCCAGCAGTTTTCGGGAGGGCCCCTACGAGCAGTACTTC
TRBD2	medium-sized	TRBV2	TRBJ2-7	CASRQTSYDYEQYF	TGTGCCAGCAGGCAGACTAGCTACGACTACGAGCAGTACTTC
-	-	TRBV20-1	TRBJ2-7	CSARVVEQYF	TGCAGTGCTAGAGTAGTCGAGCAGTACTTC
-	many	TRBV7-3	TRBJ2-5	CASSCDRIQETQYF	TGTGCCAGCAGCTGCGACAGGATCCAAGAGACCCAGTACTTC
-	many	TRBV20-1	TRBJ2-5	CSAKTGTWETQYF	TGCAGTGCTAAGACAGGGACTTGGGAGACCCAGTACTTC
TRBD2	-	TRBV5-6	TRBJ2-3	CASSLVLAGAPDTQYF	TGTGCCAGCAGTTTGGTCCTAGCGGGAGCCCCAGATACGCAGTATTTT
-	many	TRBV18	TRBJ1-1	CASSPLDSNTEAFF	TGTGCCAGCTCACCACTGGACAGTAACACTGAAGCTTTCTTT
-	many	TRBV2	TRBJ1-5	CASRAAPGPNQPQHF	TGTGCCAGCAGAGCCGCTCCGGGACCTAATCAGCCCCAGCATTTT
-	many	TRBV5-6	TRBJ2-3	CASSQTWDTQYF	TGTGCCAGCAGCCAAACATGGGATACGCAGTATTTT
-	many	TRBV20-1	TRBJ1-1	CSATFTARNTEAFF	TGCAGTGCTACTTTTACGGCGAGGAACACTGAAGCTTTCTTT
TRBD1	many	TRBV12-3/TRBV12-4	TRBJ1-2	CASSLSPGQSYGYTF	TGTGCCAGCAGTTTATCACCGGGACAGAGCTATGGCTACACCTTC